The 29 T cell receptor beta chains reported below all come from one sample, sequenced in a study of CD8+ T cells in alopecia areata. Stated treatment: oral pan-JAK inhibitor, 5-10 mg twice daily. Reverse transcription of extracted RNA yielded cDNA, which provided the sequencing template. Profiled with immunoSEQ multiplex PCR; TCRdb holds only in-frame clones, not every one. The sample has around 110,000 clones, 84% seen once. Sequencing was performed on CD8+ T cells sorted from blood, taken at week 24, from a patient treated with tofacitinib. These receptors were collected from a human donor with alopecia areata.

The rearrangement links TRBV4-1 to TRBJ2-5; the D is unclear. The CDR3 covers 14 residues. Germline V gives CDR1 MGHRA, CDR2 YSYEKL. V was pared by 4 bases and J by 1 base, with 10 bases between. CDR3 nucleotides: TGCGCCAGCAGCCTCCCACAGAGCCAAGAGACCCAGTACTTC. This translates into CASSLPQSQETQYF.

In nucleotides, the CDR3 is TGTGCCAGTAGTCCTCTCAGTGGTAGCGGGGGAGAGCAGTTCTTC. The encoded protein is CASSPLSGSGGEQFF. This chain connects TRBV19 to TRBJ2-1, with 9 bases fitting TRBD2. J lost 10 bases, V lost 5 bases, and 12 bases had no gene match. This CDR3 has 15 amino acids. Germline CDR1 and CDR2: LNHDA and SQIVND (reference sequence). Supplemented by reference TRBV19 and TRBJ2-1, the full variable domain reads DGGITQSPKYLFRKEGQNVTLSCEQNLNHDAMYWYRQDPGQGLRLIYYSQIVNDFQKGDIAEGYSVSREKKESFPLTVTSAQKNPTAFYLCASSPLSGSGGEQFFGPGTRLTVL.

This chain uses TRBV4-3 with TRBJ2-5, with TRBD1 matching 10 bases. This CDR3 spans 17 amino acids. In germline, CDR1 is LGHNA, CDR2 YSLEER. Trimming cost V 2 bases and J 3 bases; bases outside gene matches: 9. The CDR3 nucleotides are TGCGCCAGCAGCCAACGAATCCGGACAGGGGGAGAAGAGACCCAGTACTTC. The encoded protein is CASSQRIRTGGEETQYF.

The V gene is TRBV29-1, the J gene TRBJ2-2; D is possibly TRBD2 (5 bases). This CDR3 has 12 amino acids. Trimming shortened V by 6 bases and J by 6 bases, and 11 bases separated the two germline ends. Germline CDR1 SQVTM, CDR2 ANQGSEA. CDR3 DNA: TGCAGCGTCAGGACTGGTCCCGGGGAGCTGTTTTTT. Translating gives CSVRTGPGELFF.

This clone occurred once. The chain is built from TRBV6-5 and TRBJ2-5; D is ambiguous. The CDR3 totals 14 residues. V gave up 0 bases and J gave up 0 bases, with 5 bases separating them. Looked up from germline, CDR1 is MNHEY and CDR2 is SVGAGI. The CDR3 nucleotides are TGTGCCAGCAGTTACTCCCTAGACCAAGAGACCCAGTACTTC. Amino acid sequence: CASSYSLDQETQYF.

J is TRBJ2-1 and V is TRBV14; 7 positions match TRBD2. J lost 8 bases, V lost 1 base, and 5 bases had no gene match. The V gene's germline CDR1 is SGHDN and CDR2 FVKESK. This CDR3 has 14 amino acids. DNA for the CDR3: TGTGCCAGCAGCCAAGTTGGCGGGGGTCATGAGCAGTTCTTC. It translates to CASSQVGGGHEQFF. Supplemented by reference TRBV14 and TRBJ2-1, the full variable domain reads EAGVTQFPSHSVIEKGQTVTLRCDPISGHDNLYWYRRVMGKEIKFLLHFVKESKQDESGMPNNRFLAERTGGTYSTLKVQPAELEDSGVYFCASSQVGGGHEQFFGPGTRLTVL.

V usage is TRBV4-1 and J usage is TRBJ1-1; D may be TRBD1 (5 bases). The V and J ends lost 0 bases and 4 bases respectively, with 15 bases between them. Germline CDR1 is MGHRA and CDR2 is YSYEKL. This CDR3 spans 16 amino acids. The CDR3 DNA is TGCGCCAGCAGCCAAGATCCCGGCAGGGTGGGCACTGAAGCTTTCTTT. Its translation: CASSQDPGRVGTEAFF.

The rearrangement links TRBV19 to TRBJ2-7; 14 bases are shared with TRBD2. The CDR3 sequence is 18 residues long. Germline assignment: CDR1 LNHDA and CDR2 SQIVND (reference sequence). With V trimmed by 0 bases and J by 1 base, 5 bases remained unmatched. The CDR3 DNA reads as TGTGCCAGTAGTATAGATCTGGGACTAGCGGGGGCGTCCTACGAGCAGTACTTC. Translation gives CASSIDLGLAGASYEQYF.

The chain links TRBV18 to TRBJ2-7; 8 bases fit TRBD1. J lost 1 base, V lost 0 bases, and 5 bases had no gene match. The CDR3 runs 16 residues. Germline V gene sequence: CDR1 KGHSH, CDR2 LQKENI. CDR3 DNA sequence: TGTGCCAGCTCACCACCGACCGGGACAGGTTCCTACGAGCAGTACTTC. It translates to CASSPPTGTGSYEQYF.

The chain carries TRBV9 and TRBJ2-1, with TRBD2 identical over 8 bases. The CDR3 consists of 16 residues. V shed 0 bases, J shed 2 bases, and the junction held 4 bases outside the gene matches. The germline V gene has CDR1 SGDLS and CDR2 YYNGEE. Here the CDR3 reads CASSVVAGPTYNEQFF. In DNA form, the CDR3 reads TGTGCCAGCAGCGTAGTAGCGGGGCCCACCTACAATGAGCAGTTCTTC.

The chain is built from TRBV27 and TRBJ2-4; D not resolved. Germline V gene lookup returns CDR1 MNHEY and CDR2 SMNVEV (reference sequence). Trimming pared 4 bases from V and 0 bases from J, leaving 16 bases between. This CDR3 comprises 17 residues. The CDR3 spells CASSSSSDPRAKNIQYF. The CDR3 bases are TGTGCCAGCAGTTCATCTTCGGACCCGCGAGCCAAAAACATTCAGTACTTC.

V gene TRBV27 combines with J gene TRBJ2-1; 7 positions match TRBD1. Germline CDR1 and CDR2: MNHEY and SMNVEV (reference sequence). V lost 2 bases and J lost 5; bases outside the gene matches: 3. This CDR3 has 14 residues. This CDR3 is CASSLRGQNNEQFF. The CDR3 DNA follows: TGTGCCAGCAGTTTAAGGGGACAGAACAATGAGCAGTTCTTC.

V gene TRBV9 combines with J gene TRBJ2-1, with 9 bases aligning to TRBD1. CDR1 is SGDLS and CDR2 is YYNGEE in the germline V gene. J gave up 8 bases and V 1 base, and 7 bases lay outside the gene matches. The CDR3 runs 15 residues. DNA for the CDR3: TGTGCCAGCAGCGTAAGCGGGACAGGGCCCCATGAGCAGTTCTTC. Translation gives CASSVSGTGPHEQFF.

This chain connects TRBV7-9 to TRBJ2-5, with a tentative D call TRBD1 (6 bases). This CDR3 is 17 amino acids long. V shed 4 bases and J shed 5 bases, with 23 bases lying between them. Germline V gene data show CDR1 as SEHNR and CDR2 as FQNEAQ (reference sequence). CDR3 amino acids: CASSSPLGHSMGETQYF. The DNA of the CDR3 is TGTGCCAGCAGCTCCCCTCTGGGACATTCTATGGGGGAGACCCAGTACTTC. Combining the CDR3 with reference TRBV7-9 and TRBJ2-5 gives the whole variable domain DTGVSQNPRHKITKRGQNVTFRCDPISEHNRLYWYRQTLGQGPEFLTYFQNEAQLEKSRLLSDRFSAERPKGSFSTLEIQRTEQGDSAMYLCASSSPLGHSMGETQYFGPGTRLLVL.

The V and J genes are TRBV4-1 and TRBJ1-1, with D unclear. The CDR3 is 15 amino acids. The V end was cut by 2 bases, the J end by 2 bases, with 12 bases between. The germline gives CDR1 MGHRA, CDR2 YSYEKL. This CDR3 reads CASSQLAGGNTEAFF. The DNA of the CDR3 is TGCGCCAGCAGCCAACTCGCCGGTGGTAACACTGAAGCTTTCTTT.

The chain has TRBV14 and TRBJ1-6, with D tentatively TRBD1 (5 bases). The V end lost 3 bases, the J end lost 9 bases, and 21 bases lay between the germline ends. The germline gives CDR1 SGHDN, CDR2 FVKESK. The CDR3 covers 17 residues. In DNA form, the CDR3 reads TGTGCCAGCAGCCACAGACCCGGTCGGGGGTTGGGTTCACCCCTCCACTTT. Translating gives CASSHRPGRGLGSPLHF.

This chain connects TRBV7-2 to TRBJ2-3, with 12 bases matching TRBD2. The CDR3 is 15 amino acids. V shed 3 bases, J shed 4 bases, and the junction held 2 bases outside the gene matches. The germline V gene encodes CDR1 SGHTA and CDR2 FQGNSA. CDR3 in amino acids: CASSLTSGGSDTQYF. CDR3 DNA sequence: TGTGCCAGCAGCTTGACTAGCGGGGGATCAGATACGCAGTATTTT.

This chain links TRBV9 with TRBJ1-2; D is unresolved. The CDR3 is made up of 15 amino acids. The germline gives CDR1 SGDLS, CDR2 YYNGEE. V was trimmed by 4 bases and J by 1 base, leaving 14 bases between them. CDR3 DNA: TGTGCCAGCAGCCCCCCCAACGGCCTTAACTATGGCTACACCTTC. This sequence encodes CASSPPNGLNYGYTF.

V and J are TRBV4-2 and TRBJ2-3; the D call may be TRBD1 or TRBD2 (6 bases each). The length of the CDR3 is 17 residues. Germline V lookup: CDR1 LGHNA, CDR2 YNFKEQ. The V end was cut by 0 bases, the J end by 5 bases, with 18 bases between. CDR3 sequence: CASSQDSLGGWEDTQYF. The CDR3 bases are TGTGCCAGCAGCCAAGACAGTTTGGGGGGCTGGGAAGATACGCAGTATTTT.

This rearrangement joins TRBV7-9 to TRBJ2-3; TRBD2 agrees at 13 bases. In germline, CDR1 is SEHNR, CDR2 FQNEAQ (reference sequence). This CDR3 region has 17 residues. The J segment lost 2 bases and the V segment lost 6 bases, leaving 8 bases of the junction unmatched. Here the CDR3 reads CASRQTSGGLYTDTQYF. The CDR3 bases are TGTGCCAGCAGACAGACTAGCGGGGGGCTTTACACAGATACGCAGTATTTT.

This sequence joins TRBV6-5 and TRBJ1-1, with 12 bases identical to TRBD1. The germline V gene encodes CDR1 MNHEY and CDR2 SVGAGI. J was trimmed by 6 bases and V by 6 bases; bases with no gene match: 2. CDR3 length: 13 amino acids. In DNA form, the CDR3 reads TGTGCCAGCAGGGGACAGGGGGCTTCTGAAGCTTTCTTT. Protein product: CASRGQGASEAFF.

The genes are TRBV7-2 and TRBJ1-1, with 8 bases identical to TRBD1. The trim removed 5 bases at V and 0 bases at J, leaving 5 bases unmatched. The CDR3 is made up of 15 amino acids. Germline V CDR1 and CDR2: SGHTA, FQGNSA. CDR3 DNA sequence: TGTGCCAGCAGCCCCGGACAGGGCCTGAACACTGAAGCTTTCTTT. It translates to CASSPGQGLNTEAFF.

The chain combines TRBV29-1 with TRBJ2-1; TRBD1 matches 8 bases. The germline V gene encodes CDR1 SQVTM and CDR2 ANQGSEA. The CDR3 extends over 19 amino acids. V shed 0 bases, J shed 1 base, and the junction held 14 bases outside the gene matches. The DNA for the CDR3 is TGCAGCGTTGAAGATAGCCGGGACAGGTCGTCGTGGTCCTACAATGAGCAGTTCTTC. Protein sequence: CSVEDSRDRSSWSYNEQFF.

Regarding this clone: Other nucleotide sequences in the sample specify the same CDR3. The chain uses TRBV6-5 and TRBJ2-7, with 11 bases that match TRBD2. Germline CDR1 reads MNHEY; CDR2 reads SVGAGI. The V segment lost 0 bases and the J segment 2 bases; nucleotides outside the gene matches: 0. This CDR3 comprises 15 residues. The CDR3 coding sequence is TGTGCCAGCAGTTACTCGACTAGCGGGGCCTACGAGCAGTACTTC. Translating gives CASSYSTSGAYEQYF.

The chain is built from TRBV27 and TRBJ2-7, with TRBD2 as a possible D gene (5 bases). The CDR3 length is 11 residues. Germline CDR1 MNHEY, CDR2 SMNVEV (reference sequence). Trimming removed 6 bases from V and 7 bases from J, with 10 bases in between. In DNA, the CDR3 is TGTGCCAGCAGCTCCGGCGGGGAGCAGTACTTC. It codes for CASSSGGEQYF.

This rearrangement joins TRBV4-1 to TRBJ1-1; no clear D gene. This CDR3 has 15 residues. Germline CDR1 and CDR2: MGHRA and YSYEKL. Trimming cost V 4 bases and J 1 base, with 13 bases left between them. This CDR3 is CASSPSSDSNTEAFF. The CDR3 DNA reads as TGCGCCAGCAGCCCCTCAAGCGACTCGAACACTGAAGCTTTCTTT.

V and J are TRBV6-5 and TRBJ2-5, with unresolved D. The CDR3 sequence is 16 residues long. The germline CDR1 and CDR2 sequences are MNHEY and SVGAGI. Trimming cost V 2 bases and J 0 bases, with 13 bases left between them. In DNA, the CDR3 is TGTGCCAGCAGTTACCCCCCTGGTCAGAACCAAGAGACCCAGTACTTC. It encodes CASSYPPGQNQETQYF.

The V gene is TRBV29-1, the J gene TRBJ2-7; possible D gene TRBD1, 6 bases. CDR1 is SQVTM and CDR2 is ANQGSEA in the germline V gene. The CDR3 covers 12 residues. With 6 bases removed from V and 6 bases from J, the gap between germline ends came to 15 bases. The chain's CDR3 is CSVPTGGGEQYF. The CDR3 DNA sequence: TGCAGCGTACCGACAGGAGGAGGCGAGCAGTACTTC.

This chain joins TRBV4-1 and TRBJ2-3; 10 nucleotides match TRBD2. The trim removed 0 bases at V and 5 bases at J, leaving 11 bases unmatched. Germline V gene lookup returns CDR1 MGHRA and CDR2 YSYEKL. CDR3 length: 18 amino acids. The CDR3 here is CASSQDRGSGGFGDTQYF. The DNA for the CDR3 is TGCGCCAGCAGCCAAGATAGGGGTAGCGGGGGGTTTGGAGATACGCAGTATTTT.